This entry is about one TCR beta chain. Here immunoSEQ multiplex PCR was the method, and the copy in TCRdb shows in-frame clones only, minus some. The repertoire holds around 120,000 clones, with about four fifths as singletons. The sample is drawn from a study of blood T cell repertoires in COVID-19. What was sequenced was peripheral blood. The sequence was collected from a man in his forties or fifties with active or convalescent COVID-19.

CDR3 in DNA: TGTGCCAGCAGCGACGGCCAGCGGGGGGGCGGAAACATTCAGTACTTC. Its protein is CASSDGQRGGGNIQYF. V gene TRBV9 combines with J gene TRBJ2-4; TRBD2 matches 10 bases. J gave up 6 bases and V 3 bases, and 9 bases lay outside the gene matches. Germline assignment: CDR1 SGDLS and CDR2 YYNGEE. The CDR3 runs 16 residues.